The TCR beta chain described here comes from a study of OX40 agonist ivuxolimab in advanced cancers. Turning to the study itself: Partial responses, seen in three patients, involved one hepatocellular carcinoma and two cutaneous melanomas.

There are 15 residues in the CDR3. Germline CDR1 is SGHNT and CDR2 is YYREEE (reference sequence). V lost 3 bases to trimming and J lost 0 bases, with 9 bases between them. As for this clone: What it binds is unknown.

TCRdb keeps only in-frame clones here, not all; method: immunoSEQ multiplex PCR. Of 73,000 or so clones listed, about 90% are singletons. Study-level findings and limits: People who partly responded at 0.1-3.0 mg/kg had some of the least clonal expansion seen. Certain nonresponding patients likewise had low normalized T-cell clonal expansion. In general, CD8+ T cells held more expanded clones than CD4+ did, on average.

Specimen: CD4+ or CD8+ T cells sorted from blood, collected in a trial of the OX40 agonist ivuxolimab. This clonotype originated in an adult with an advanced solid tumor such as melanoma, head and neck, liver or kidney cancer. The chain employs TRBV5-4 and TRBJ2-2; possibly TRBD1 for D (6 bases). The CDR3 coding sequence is TGTGCCAGCAGCTACGGACAGTCGAACACCGGGGAGCTGTTTTTT. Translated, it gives CASSYGQSNTGELFF.